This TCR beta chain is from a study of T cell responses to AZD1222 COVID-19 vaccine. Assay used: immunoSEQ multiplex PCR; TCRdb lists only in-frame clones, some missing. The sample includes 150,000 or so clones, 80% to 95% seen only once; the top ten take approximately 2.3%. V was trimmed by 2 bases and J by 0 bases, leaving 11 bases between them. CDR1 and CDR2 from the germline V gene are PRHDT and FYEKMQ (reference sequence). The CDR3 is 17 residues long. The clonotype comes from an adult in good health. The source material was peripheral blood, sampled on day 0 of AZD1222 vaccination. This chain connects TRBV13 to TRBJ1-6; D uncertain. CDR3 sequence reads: CASSLWAESSYNSPLHF. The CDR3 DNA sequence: TGTGCCAGCAGCTTATGGGCAGAAAGCTCCTATAATTCACCCCTCCACTTT.